Listed below are T cell receptor beta chains from one sample, sequenced in a study of blood T cells in healthy people across ages. TCRdb analysed the 5' RACE reads with MiXCR anew, one entry per CDR3 protein. The repertoire holds about 680,000 distinct CDR3 sequences, with about half as singletons. Sequenced material: blood. The origin of the receptors is a woman aged 60-75 years in good health. CDR3s include the opening cysteine and the closing phenylalanine or tryptophan.

v_gene | CDR3aa
TRBV24-1 | CATSETGTAPAVDNEQFF
TRBV10-3 | CASLAGEEGRNEQFF
TRBV7-9 | CASSSPLGGQGAEAFF
TRBV20-1 | CSARNWDYGYTF
TRBV12-3/TRBV12-4 | CASSVALAGKQYF
TRBV20-1 | CSASSGTVNEKLFF
TRBV3-1 | CASSQDLGTMNSPLHF
TRBV20-1 | CSARFGPQGNTEAFF
TRBV27 | CASCRDRESDSPLHF
TRBV4-3 | CASSQDFVRNTEAFF
TRBV6-2/TRBV6-3 | CASKGKNNEQFF
TRBV7-3 | CASGTDPYNEQFF
TRBV20-1 | CSAREAGGRYNEQYF
TRBV29-1 | CSGGQGNNEKLFF
TRBV20-1 | CSAKRVPVLADNEQFF
TRBV6-1 | CASVRGGGQETQYF
TRBV29-1 | CSVGAGGLLSNEQYF
TRBV12-3/TRBV12-4 | CASTHPRATDTQYF
TRBV11-2 | CASSLGSGGVYEQYF
TRBV6-2/TRBV6-3 | CASSLSGVNLPYEQYF
TRBV28 | CASRSGGSGEQYF
TRBV7-9 | CASSLGLAEQFF
TRBV28 | CASSLLNMGTDTQYF
TRBV11-2 | CASRYNGQGIAEAFF
TRBV28 | CASSFGAATYNEQFF
TRBV6-5 | CASSVLAGHLGHNEQFF
TRBV20-1 | CSARGPIYEQYF
TRBV20-1 | CSEKGNTEAFF
TRBV20-1 | CSATLKIPPYEQYF
TRBV15 | CATSSTSGSSYEQYF
TRBV4-3 | CASSQVGGGFYEQYF
TRBV10-3 | CAIKPGGSGADTQYF
TRBV10-3 | CATGKRRLAGEQYF
TRBV11-2 | CASSLRLDSLGGHTF
TRBV20-1 | CSARGQPNQPQHF
TRBV12-3/TRBV12-4 | CASSFHRQETQYF
TRBV5-1 | CASSLEGSFTNYGYTF
TRBV7-2 | CASSFFSDTGELFF
TRBV7-2 | CASRPASGGVPYEQYF
TRBV7-2 | CASSLVLGWDSPLHF
TRBV28 | CASRPMGLAGGAYEQYF
TRBV7-9 | CASSFSRSYQTQYF
TRBV20-1 | CSAREDRGGVTSGTYNEQFF
TRBV7-2 | CASSLGGTVNEQFF
TRBV20-1 | CSARQDSYNEQFF
TRBV27 | CASRRTPSGFQETQYF
TRBV20-1 | CSASGGADEQFF
TRBV10-3 | CAISDSRGGGGELFF
TRBV7-2 | CASSLVQGHEQYF
TRBV28 | CASSLVSGNTIYF
TRBV3-1 | CASSLYDRSDTEAFF
TRBV7-9 | CASSSRGDSPNQPQHF